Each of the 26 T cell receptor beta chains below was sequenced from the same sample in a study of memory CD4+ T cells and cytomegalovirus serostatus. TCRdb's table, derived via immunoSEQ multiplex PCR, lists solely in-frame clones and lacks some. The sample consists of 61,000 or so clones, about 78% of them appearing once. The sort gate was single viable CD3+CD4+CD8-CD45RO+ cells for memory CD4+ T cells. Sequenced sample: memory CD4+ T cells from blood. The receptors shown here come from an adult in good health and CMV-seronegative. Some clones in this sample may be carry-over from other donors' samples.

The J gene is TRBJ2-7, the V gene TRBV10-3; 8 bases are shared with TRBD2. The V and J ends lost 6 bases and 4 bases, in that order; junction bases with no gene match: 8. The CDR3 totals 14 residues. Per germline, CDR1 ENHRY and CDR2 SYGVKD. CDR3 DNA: TGTGCCATCAGCTCCGGGACTAGTGTTTACGAGCAGTACTTC. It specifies CAISSGTSVYEQYF.

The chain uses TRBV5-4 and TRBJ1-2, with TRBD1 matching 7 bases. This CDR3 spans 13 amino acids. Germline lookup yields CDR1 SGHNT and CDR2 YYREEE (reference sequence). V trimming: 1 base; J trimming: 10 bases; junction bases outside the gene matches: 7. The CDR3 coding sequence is TGTGCCAGCAGCTTGACGACAGGGAGTCACTACACCTTC. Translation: CASSLTTGSHYTF.

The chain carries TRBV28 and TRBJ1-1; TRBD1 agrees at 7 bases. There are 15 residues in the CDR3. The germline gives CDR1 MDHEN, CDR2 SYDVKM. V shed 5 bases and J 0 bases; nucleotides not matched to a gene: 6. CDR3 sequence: CASSLNRGLNTEAFF. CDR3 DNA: TGTGCCAGCAGTCTTAACAGGGGACTGAACACTGAAGCTTTCTTT. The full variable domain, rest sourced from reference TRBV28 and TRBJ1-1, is DVKVTQSSRYLVKRTGEKVFLECVQDMDHENMFWYRQDPGLGLRLIYFSYDVKMKEKGDIPEGYSVSREKKERFSLILESASTNQTSMYLCASSLNRGLNTEAFFGQGTRLTVV.

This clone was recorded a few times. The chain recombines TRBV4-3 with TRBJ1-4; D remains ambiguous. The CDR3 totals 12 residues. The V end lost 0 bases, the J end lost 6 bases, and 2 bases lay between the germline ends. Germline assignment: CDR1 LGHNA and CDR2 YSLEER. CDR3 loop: CASSQDYEKLFF. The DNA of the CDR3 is TGCGCCAGCAGCCAAGATTATGAAAAACTGTTTTTT.

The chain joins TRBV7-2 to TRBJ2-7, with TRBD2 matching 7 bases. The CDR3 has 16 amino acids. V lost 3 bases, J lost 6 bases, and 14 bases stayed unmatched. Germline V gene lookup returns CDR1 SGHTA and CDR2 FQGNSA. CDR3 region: CASSFASGAWEGEQYF. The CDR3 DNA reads TGTGCCAGCAGCTTCGCAAGCGGGGCCTGGGAGGGCGAGCAGTACTTC.

Written as DNA, the CDR3 is TGTGCCAGCAGCGATTATTTTGGGCAGAGCGAGCAGTACTTC. Translated, it gives CASSDYFGQSEQYF. V is TRBV7-2 and J is TRBJ2-7; D gene ambiguous. This CDR3 is built from 14 residues. V was cut by 5 bases and J by 6 bases, with 17 bases left in between. CDR1 SGHTA and CDR2 FQGNSA come from the germline V gene.

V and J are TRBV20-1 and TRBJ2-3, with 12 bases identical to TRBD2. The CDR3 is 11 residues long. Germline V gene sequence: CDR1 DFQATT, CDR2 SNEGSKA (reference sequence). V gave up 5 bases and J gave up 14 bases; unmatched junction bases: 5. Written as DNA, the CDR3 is TGCAGTGCTCCCCTAGCGGGAGGGTGGTATTTT. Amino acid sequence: CSAPLAGGWYF.

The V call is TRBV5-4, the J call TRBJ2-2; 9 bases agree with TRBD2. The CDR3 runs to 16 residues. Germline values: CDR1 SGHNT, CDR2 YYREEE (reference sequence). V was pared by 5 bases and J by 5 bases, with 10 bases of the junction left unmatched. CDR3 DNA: TGTGCCAGCAGGGGGCCTAGCGGGGAAAATACCGGGGAGCTGTTTTTT. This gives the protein CASRGPSGENTGELFF.

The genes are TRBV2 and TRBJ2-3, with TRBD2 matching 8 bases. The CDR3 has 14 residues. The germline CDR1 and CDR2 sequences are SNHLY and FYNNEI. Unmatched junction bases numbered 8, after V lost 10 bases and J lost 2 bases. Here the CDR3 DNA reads TGTGCCACATATAGCGGGGACTACACAGATACGCAGTATTTT. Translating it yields CATYSGDYTDTQYF.

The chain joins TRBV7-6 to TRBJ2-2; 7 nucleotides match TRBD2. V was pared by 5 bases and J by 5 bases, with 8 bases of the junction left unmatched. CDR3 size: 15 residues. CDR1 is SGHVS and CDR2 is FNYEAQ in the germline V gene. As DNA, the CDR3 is TGTGCCAGCAGCGCCACGCCGGGGGGAACCGGGGAGCTGTTTTTT. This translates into CASSATPGGTGELFF.

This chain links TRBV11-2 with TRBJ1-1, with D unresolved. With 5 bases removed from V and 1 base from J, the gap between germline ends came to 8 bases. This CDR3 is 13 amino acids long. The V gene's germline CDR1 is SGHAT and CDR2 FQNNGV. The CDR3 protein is CASSREGNTEAFF. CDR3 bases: TGTGCCAGCAGCAGGGAGGGGAACACTGAAGCTTTCTTT.

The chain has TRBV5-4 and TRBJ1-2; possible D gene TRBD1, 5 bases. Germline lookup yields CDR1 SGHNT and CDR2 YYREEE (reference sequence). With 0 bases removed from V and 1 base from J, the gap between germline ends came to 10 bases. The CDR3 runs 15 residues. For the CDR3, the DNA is TGTGCCAGCAGCTTGGATGTCGGGGGTAACTATGGCTACACCTTC. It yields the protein CASSLDVGGNYGYTF.

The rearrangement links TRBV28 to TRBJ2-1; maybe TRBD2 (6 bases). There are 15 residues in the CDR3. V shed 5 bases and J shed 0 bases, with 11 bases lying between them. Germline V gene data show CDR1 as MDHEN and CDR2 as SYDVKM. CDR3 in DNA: TGTGCCAGCAGTAATAGCGGTTTCTCCTACAATGAGCAGTTCTTC. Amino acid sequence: CASSNSGFSYNEQFF. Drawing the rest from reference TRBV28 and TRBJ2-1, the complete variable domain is DVKVTQSSRYLVKRTGEKVFLECVQDMDHENMFWYRQDPGLGLRLIYFSYDVKMKEKGDIPEGYSVSREKKERFSLILESASTNQTSMYLCASSNSGFSYNEQFFGPGTRLTVL.

CDR3 in DNA: TGCAGCGTTGATAGTCGGGGAGAGACCCAGTACTTC. Protein: CSVDSRGETQYF. The gene calls are TRBV29-1 and TRBJ2-5; D might be TRBD2 (5 bases). Germline V CDR1 and CDR2: SQVTM, ANQGSEA. The CDR3 runs 12 residues. Trimming left V 3 bases short and J 4 bases short, with 9 bases between.

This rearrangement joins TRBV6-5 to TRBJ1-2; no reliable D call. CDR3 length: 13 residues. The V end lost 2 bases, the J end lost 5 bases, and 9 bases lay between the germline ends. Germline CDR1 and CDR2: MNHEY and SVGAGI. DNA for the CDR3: TGTGCCAGCAGTTACAGGGATGGTTATGGCTACACCTTC. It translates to CASSYRDGYGYTF.

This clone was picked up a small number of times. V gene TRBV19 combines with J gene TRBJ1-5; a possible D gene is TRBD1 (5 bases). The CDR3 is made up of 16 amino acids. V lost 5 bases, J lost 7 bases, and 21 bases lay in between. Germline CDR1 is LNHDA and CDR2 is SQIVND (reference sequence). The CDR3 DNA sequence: TGTGCCAGTAGTTCGTTCGGGGCGAGCCGTGGACAGCCCCAGCATTTT. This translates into CASSSFGASRGQPQHF.

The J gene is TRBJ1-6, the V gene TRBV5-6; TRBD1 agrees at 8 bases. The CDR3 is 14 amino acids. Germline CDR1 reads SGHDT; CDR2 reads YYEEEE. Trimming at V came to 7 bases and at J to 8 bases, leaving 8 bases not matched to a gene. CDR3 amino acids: CASSDRGAYSPLHF. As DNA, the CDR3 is TGTGCCAGCTCCGACAGGGGAGCGTATTCACCCCTCCACTTT.

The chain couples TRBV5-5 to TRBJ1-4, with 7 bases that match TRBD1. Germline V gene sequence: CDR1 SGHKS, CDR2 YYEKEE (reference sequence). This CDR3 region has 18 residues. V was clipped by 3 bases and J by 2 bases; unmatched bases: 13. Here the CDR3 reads CASSSGVTGLRTNEKLFF. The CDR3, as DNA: TGTGCCAGCAGCTCTGGGGTGACAGGGCTCAGGACTAATGAAAAACTGTTTTTT.

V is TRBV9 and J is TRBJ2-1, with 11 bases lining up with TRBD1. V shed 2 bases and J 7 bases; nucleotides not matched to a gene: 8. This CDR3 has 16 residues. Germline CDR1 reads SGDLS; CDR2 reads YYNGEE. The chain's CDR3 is CASSVGTGGITNEQFF. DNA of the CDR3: TGTGCCAGCAGCGTCGGGACAGGGGGGATAACGAATGAGCAGTTCTTC.

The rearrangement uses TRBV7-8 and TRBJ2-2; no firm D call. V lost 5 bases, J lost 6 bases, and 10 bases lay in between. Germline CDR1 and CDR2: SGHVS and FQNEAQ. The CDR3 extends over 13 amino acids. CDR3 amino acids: CASSPDRAGELFF. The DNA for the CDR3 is TGTGCCAGCAGCCCCGATCGTGCCGGGGAGCTGTTTTTT. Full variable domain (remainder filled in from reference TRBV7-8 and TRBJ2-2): GAGVSQSPRYKVAKRGQDVALRCDPISGHVSLFWYQQALGQGPEFLTYFQNEAQLDKSGLPSDRFFAERPEGSVSTLKIQRTQQEDSAVYLCASSPDRAGELFFGEGSRLTVL.

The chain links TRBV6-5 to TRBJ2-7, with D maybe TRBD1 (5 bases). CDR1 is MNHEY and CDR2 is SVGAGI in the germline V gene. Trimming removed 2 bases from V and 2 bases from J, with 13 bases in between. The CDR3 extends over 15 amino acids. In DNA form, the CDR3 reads TGTGCCAGCAGTTACCAGGGCAGGGCTACCTACGAGCAGTACTTC. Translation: CASSYQGRATYEQYF.

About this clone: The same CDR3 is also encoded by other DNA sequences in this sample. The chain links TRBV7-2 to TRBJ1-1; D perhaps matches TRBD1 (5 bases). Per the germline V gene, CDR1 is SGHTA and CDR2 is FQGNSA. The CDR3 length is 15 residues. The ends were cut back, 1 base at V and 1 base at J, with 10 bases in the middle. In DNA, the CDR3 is TGTGCCAGCAGCTTAGGGGACCGACGGAACACTGAAGCTTTCTTT. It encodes CASSLGDRRNTEAFF.

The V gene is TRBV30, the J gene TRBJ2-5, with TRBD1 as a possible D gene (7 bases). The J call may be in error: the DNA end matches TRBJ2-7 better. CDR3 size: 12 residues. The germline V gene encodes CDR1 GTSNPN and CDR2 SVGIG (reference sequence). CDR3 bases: TGTGCCTGGAGTGCAGGGGGGCCCGAGCAGTACTTC. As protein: CAWSAGGPEQYF.

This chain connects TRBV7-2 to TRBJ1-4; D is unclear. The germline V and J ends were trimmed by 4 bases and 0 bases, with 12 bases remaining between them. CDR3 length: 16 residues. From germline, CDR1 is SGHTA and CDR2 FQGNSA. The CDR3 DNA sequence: TGTGCCAGCAGCTCACGACTCCCAGCAACTAATGAAAAACTGTTTTTT. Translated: CASSSRLPATNEKLFF.

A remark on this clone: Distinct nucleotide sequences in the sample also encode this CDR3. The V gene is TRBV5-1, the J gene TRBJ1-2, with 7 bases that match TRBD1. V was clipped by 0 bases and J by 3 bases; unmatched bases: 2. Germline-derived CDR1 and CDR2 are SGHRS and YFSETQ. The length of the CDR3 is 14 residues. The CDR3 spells CASSLGTGDYGYTF. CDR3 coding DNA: TGCGCCAGCAGCTTGGGTACAGGGGACTATGGCTACACCTTC.

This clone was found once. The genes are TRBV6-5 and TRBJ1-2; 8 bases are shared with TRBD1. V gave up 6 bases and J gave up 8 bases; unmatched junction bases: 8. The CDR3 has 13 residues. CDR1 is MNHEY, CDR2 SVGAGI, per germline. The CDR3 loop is CASRETGASGYTF. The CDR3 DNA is TGTGCCAGCAGGGAGACAGGGGCGTCGGGCTACACCTTC.